These T cell receptor beta chains were read from a single sample in a study of immune heterogeneity within non-small cell lung tumors. TCRdb processed the multiplex PCR reads anew with MiXCR; each CDR3 protein has one entry. The sample has roughly 5,700 distinct CDR3 sequences, 21% seen once. Sequencing was carried out using lung tumor tissue. These receptors originate from a woman aged 55 to 70 with non-small cell lung cancer. Both conserved end residues are part of each CDR3. The D gene is left open where the match is weak.

-	TRBV4-1	CASIQDWGSGNTIYF
TRBD2	TRBV19	CASRLAGGSEQFF
TRBD1	TRBV7-3	CASSVDRVSNEQYF
-	TRBV30	CAWIKGGTDTQYF
-	TRBV2	CASSVQGNTEAFF
TRBD2	TRBV10-3	CAISAERGYNEQFF
TRBD1	TRBV28	CASSQTGFSYGYTF
TRBD1	TRBV28	CASMGDRGAGANVLTF
-	TRBV2	CASSVEEGLFNQPQHF
-	TRBV19	CASSWQGRSGELFF
TRBD1	TRBV19	CASTSGTGGNQPQHF
-	TRBV5-4	CASSRTERYEQFF
-	TRBV5-1	CASSLEPSSYEQYF
-	TRBV2	CASSGFITDTQYF
-	TRBV4-1	CASSQETSGVSYEQYF
-	TRBV19	CATEQQETQYF
TRBD1	TRBV7-3	CASSQTGGGTGELFF
-	TRBV6-2/TRBV6-3	CASNSPDASNEQFF